The 21 T cell receptor beta chains given below trace back to one sample, sequenced in a study of shared clonotypes between healthy human individuals. Sequencing used immunoSEQ multiplex PCR; TCRdb keeps in-frame clones, though not all of them. The profile covers 1.4 million to 1.5 million clones, with 96% appearing a single time and roughly 1.2% taken by the ten largest. Sequences were obtained from naive CD4+ T cells sorted from blood. Stated subset: CD45RA+ positively selected. These receptor sequences come from a man between 25 and 39 years old in good health.

The chain has TRBV2 and TRBJ2-5; 8 nucleotides agree with TRBD2. CDR1 is SNHLY, CDR2 FYNNEI, per germline. The CDR3 sequence is 14 residues long. The junction had 4 bases not matched to a gene; V was cut back by 4 bases and J by 3 bases. The CDR3 nucleotides read TGTGCCAGCAGTGGGACGGGACTAGAAGAGACCCAGTACTTC. Translation gives CASSGTGLEETQYF.

J is TRBJ2-7 and V is TRBV25-1; 9 nucleotides agree with TRBD1. V lost 4 bases, J lost 6 bases, and 10 bases stayed unmatched. The germline V gene encodes CDR1 MGHDK and CDR2 SYGVNS. CDR3 size: 15 residues. The DNA of the CDR3 is TGTGCCAGCAGTGCCAGCCCGGGACAGGGAGGCGAGCAGTACTTC. Residues: CASSASPGQGGEQYF.

The chain recombines TRBV7-2 with TRBJ2-1; tentatively, D is TRBD2 (6 bases). Trimming removed 3 bases at V and 9 bases at J, with 15 bases between. CDR3 length equals 14 residues. Germline assignment: CDR1 SGHTA and CDR2 FQGNSA. CDR3 residues: CASSLGRERGEQFF. The CDR3, as DNA: TGTGCCAGCAGCTTGGGTCGGGAGCGAGGTGAGCAGTTCTTC.

This chain connects TRBV19 to TRBJ2-1; the match to TRBD2 covers 9 bases. The V gene end was trimmed by 3 bases and the J gene end by 4 bases; junction bases not matched to a gene: 7. Germline V gives CDR1 LNHDA, CDR2 SQIVND (reference sequence). This CDR3 has 16 residues. The chain's CDR3 is CASSMIAGAVYNEQFF. Written as DNA, the CDR3 is TGTGCCAGTAGTATGATAGCGGGAGCAGTATACAATGAGCAGTTCTTC. Combining the CDR3 with reference TRBV19 and TRBJ2-1 gives the whole variable domain DGGITQSPKYLFRKEGQNVTLSCEQNLNHDAMYWYRQDPGQGLRLIYYSQIVNDFQKGDIAEGYSVSREKKESFPLTVTSAQKNPTAFYLCASSMIAGAVYNEQFFGPGTRLTVL.

This clone occurred once. The CDR3 DNA reads as TGTGCCAGCAGCTTAGAGGGAAGTCTTCGCTCCTACAATGAGCAGTTCTTC. Encoded protein: CASSLEGSLRSYNEQFF. The genes are TRBV11-3 and TRBJ2-1; D is undetermined. The CDR3 has 17 residues. Trimming cost V 0 bases and J 0 bases, with 12 bases left between them. The germline V gene encodes CDR1 SGHNT and CDR2 YENEEA.

The V call is TRBV6-6, the J call TRBJ2-7; 10 bases are shared with TRBD2. Losses at the gene ends were 5 bases for V and 1 base for J; bases not matched to a gene: 5. Germline CDR1 reads MNHNY; CDR2 reads SVGAGI (reference sequence). CDR3 size: 15 residues. CDR3 bases: TGTGCCAGCAGTAACGGACTAGCGGATTCCTACGAGCAGTACTTC. Its translation is CASSNGLADSYEQYF.

The chain carries TRBV5-1 and TRBJ1-1; the match to TRBD1 covers 8 bases. V shed 4 bases, J shed 0 bases, and the junction held 5 bases outside the gene matches. The CDR3 spans 15 residues. CDR1 SGHRS and CDR2 YFSETQ come from the germline V gene. The CDR3 DNA is TGCGCCAGCAGCCAGGGACAGGCCGTGAACACTGAAGCTTTCTTT. Its protein product is CASSQGQAVNTEAFF.

The chain carries TRBV11-2 and TRBJ1-4, with 7 bases identical to TRBD1. Germline assignment: CDR1 SGHAT and CDR2 FQNNGV. CDR3 length equals 13 residues. J was trimmed by 5 bases and V by 3 bases; bases with no gene match: 0. The chain's CDR3 is CASSLTGNEKLFF. CDR3 DNA sequence: TGTGCCAGCAGCTTGACAGGGAATGAAAAACTGTTTTTT.

This sequence joins TRBV7-2 and TRBJ1-3; no clear D. This CDR3 is 16 amino acids long. V lost 1 base, J lost 0 bases, and 10 bases lay in between. Per germline, CDR1 SGHTA and CDR2 FQGNSA. CDR3 sequence (DNA): TGTGCCAGCAGCTTAGAAATGGGTAGCTCTGGAAACACCATATATTTT. Amino acids: CASSLEMGSSGNTIYF.

This chain uses TRBV30 with TRBJ1-2; D is undetermined. The CDR3 covers 11 residues. V was pared by 1 base and J by 7 bases, with 7 bases between. The germline V gene encodes CDR1 GTSNPN and CDR2 SVGIG (reference sequence). As DNA, the CDR3 is TGTGCCTGGAGTGCGGGAATTGGCTACACCTTC. Translated, it gives CAWSAGIGYTF.

On this clone itself: An end of the junction differs from the germline gene, which may be a read error. V and J are TRBV2 and TRBJ2-1, with TRBD2 matching over 10 bases. Germline V gives CDR1 SNHLY, CDR2 FYNNEI. This CDR3 is 16 amino acids long. Here the CDR3 DNA reads TGTGCCAGCAATGAACGGGTACTAGCGGGGTACAATGAGCAGTTCTTC. It encodes CASNERVLAGYNEQFF.

The chain carries TRBV5-1 and TRBJ2-7; 8 nucleotides match TRBD2. The CDR3 is 14 amino acids. CDR1 SGHRS and CDR2 YFSETQ come from the germline V gene. V lost 5 bases, J lost 4 bases, and 8 bases stayed unmatched. CDR3 loop: CASRPIAGPYEQYF. The CDR3 nucleotides read TGCGCCAGCAGACCTATAGCGGGACCTTACGAGCAGTACTTC. Full variable domain (rest looked up from reference TRBV5-1 and TRBJ2-7): KAGVTQTPRYLIKTRGQQVTLSCSPISGHRSVSWYQQTPGQGLQFLFEYFSETQRNKGNFPGRFSGRQFSNSRSEMNVSTLELGDSALYLCASRPIAGPYEQYFGPGTRLTVT.

The chain employs TRBV28 and TRBJ2-7; tentative D call: TRBD1 (5 bases). Trimming stripped 2 bases from V and 3 bases from J, with 14 bases between. Germline values: CDR1 MDHEN, CDR2 SYDVKM. CDR3 size: 15 residues. The DNA of the CDR3 is TGTGCCAGCAGTTTACAGGGAAGTCGTAGCTACGAGCAGTACTTC. This codes for CASSLQGSRSYEQYF.

This chain uses TRBV7-9 with TRBJ2-1; D unclear. CDR1 is SEHNR and CDR2 is FQNEAQ in the germline V gene (reference sequence). The CDR3 is 16 residues long. With 0 bases removed from V and 1 base from J, the gap between germline ends came to 10 bases. CDR3 loop: CASSLAGLVSYNEQFF. For the CDR3, the DNA is TGTGCCAGCAGCTTAGCAGGGCTGGTATCCTACAATGAGCAGTTCTTC.

This rearrangement joins TRBV6-1 to TRBJ2-3; 8 nucleotides align to TRBD2. From germline, CDR1 is MNHNS and CDR2 SASEGT. Trimming at V came to 1 base and at J to 1 base, leaving 4 bases not matched to a gene. The CDR3 covers 16 residues. CDR3 sequence reads: CASSEVSSGRTDTQYF. The CDR3 DNA follows: TGTGCCAGCAGTGAAGTTTCTAGCGGGCGCACAGATACGCAGTATTTT.

This clone came up a few times. V gene TRBV19 combines with J gene TRBJ2-7; D is possibly TRBD2 (7 bases). Trimming pared 3 bases from V and 5 bases from J, leaving 23 bases between. Germline loops: CDR1 LNHDA, CDR2 SQIVND (reference sequence). The CDR3 is 17 residues long. CDR3 bases: TGTGCCAGTAGTATGCATCAGGGGTGGCGGGAGACCGACGAGCAGTACTTC. Translating it yields CASSMHQGWRETDEQYF.

V usage is TRBV11-2 and J usage is TRBJ2-1, with D possibly being TRBD2 (7 bases). CDR1 is SGHAT, CDR2 FQNNGV, per germline. There are 16 residues in the CDR3. Trimming pared 5 bases from V and 4 bases from J, leaving 18 bases between. The CDR3 here is CASSRSGGLGYNEQFF. CDR3 DNA sequence: TGTGCCAGCAGCCGTTCCGGGGGGCTAGGATACAATGAGCAGTTCTTC. Drawing the rest from reference TRBV11-2 and TRBJ2-1, the complete variable domain is EAGVAQSPRYKIIEKRQSVAFWCNPISGHATLYWYQQILGQGPKLLIQFQNNGVVDDSQLPKDRFSAERLKGVDSTLKIQPAKLEDSAVYLCASSRSGGLGYNEQFFGPGTRLTVL.

This rearrangement joins TRBV18 to TRBJ1-5; D remains unclear. CDR1 is KGHSH, CDR2 LQKENI, per germline. V was pared by 5 bases and J by 0 bases, with 8 bases between. The CDR3 totals 14 residues. Here the CDR3 reads CASSDMNSNQPQHF. CDR3 nucleotides: TGTGCCAGCTCAGACATGAATAGCAATCAGCCCCAGCATTTT.

This rearrangement joins TRBV28 to TRBJ2-7; 9 nucleotides match TRBD2. V trimming: 1 base; J trimming: 2 bases; junction bases outside the gene matches: 12. From germline, CDR1 is MDHEN and CDR2 SYDVKM. CDR3 size: 18 residues. Written as DNA, the CDR3 is TGTGCCAGCAGTTTATTAGCTAGCGGGATAGCGGCGGCCTACGAGCAGTACTTC. Translating it yields CASSLLASGIAAAYEQYF.

The J gene is TRBJ1-4, the V gene TRBV7-8; TRBD1 agrees at 7 bases. V gave up 5 bases and J gave up 8 bases; unmatched junction bases: 8. Per the germline V gene, CDR1 is SGHVS and CDR2 is FQNEAQ. The CDR3 is 14 residues long. Here the CDR3 reads CASSERQGREKLFF. CDR3 DNA sequence: TGTGCCAGCAGCGAGAGACAGGGAAGGGAAAAACTGTTTTTT.

Details on this clone: The sample carries other DNA sequences with the same CDR3. This rearrangement joins TRBV28 to TRBJ2-7, with D maybe TRBD2 (6 bases). Trimming took 4 bases from V and 3 from J, leaving 10 bases between them. The CDR3 loop spans 13 amino acids. The germline CDR1 and CDR2 sequences are MDHEN and SYDVKM. The CDR3 reads CASSSGVSYEQYF. Written as DNA, the CDR3 is TGTGCCAGCAGTTCGGGGGTTAGCTACGAGCAGTACTTC.